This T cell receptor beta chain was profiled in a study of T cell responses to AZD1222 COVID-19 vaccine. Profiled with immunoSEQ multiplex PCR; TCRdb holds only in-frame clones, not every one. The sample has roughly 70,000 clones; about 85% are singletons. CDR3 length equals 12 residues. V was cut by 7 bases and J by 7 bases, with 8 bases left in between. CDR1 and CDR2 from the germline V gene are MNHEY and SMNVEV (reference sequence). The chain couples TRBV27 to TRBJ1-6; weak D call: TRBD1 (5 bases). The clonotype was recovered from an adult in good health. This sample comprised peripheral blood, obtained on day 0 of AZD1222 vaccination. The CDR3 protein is CASITGNSPLHF. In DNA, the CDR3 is TGTGCCAGCATTACAGGAAATTCACCCCTCCACTTT.